These 15 T cell receptor beta chains originate from one sample sequenced in a study of identical twins. Each CDR3 protein gets one entry after TCRdb re-called the 5' RACE reads with MiXCR. This table has about 240,000 distinct CDR3 sequences, 7% to 8.5% appearing once. The sample was also reused in another study, on yellow fever vaccine responses in identical twins.

The sequencing sample was made of CD8+ T cells sorted from blood. The receptor source for this set is a woman between 18 and 29 years old in good health.

This clonotype was seen more than once but under ten times. This chain uses TRBV20-1 with TRBJ1-2, with 9 nucleotides matching TRBD1. CDR1 and CDR2 (germline): DFQATT, SNEGSKA (reference sequence). The CDR3 runs to 14 residues. V shed 0 bases, J shed 4 bases, and the junction held 3 bases outside the gene matches. The CDR3 nucleotides read TGCAGTGCTAGAGACCCGACAGGGGGCTATGGCTACACCTTC. It encodes CSARDPTGGYGYTF.

The chain combines TRBV6-5 with TRBJ1-1; a weak D match, TRBD1 (5 bases). Trimming shortened V by 0 bases and J by 6 bases, and 11 bases separated the two germline ends. Germline CDR1 MNHEY, CDR2 SVGAGI. This CDR3 is 14 amino acids long. This CDR3 is CASSYSGVGPEAFF. The CDR3 nucleotides read TGTGCCAGCAGTTACTCGGGGGTGGGGCCTGAAGCTTTCTTT.

The rearrangement uses TRBV5-1 and TRBJ1-1; D may be TRBD1 (5 bases). This CDR3 is 15 amino acids long. Germline CDR1 SGHRS, CDR2 YFSETQ. The germline V and J ends were trimmed by 3 bases and 0 bases, with 12 bases remaining between them. The CDR3 DNA sequence: TGCGCCAGCAGCTATGGGGGACCAATGAACACTGAAGCTTTCTTT. As protein: CASSYGGPMNTEAFF.

This clonotype has ten or more counts. The gene calls are TRBV7-8 and TRBJ2-1; D gene uncertain. The CDR3 covers 13 residues. In germline, CDR1 is SGHVS, CDR2 FQNEAQ. V was cut by 2 bases and J by 7 bases, with 9 bases left in between. The CDR3 here is CASSLIGWNEQFF. As DNA, the CDR3 is TGTGCCAGCAGCTTAATTGGGTGGAATGAGCAGTTCTTC. Drawing the rest from reference TRBV7-8 and TRBJ2-1, the complete variable domain is GAGVSQSPRYKVAKRGQDVALRCDPISGHVSLFWYQQALGQGPEFLTYFQNEAQLDKSGLPSDRFFAERPEGSVSTLKIQRTQQEDSAVYLCASSLIGWNEQFFGPGTRLTVL.

The rearrangement links TRBV2 to TRBJ1-1; no reliable D call. The V end was cut by 7 bases, the J end by 6 bases, with 18 bases between. In germline, CDR1 is SNHLY, CDR2 FYNNEI. There are 14 residues in the CDR3. CDR3 DNA: TGTGCCAGCATTTTAGACACCCAAGGACCTGAAGCTTTCTTT. Residues: CASILDTQGPEAFF. The whole variable domain, remainder taken from reference TRBV2 and TRBJ1-1, is EPEVTQTPSHQVTQMGQEVILRCVPISNHLYFYWYRQILGQKVEFLVSFYNNEISEKSEIFDDQFSVERPDGSNFTLKIRSTKLEDSAMYFCASILDTQGPEAFFGQGTRLTVV.

This clonotype occurred a few times. CDR3 nucleotide sequence: TGTGCCAGCAGCTCAGGACTAGGAAGGGACACCGGGGAGCTGTTTTTT. It codes for CASSSGLGRDTGELFF. This chain uses TRBV13 with TRBJ2-2; 7 positions match TRBD2. Per germline, CDR1 PRHDT and CDR2 FYEKMQ (reference sequence). There are 16 residues in the CDR3. The V segment lost 4 bases and the J segment 3 bases; nucleotides outside the gene matches: 8.

This clonotype was seen repeatedly, ten times or more. The rearrangement links TRBV29-1 to TRBJ2-1, with unresolved D. The CDR3 totals 12 residues. In germline, CDR1 is SQVTM, CDR2 ANQGSEA. Between the trimmed V and J ends, which lost 4 bases and 8 bases, there was a span of 12 bases. The DNA for the CDR3 is TGCAGCGTTGGTCCAGCGAGCGATGAGCAGTTCTTC. This sequence encodes CSVGPASDEQFF.

This clonotype has just a few counts. The chain links TRBV4-1 to TRBJ2-7; D is undetermined. Germline assignment: CDR1 MGHRA and CDR2 YSYEKL. V was pared by 0 bases and J by 6 bases, with 9 bases between. The CDR3 has 13 residues. This CDR3 reads CASSQDSGFEQYF. CDR3 DNA: TGCGCCAGCAGCCAAGATTCGGGTTTCGAGCAGTACTTC.

The chain carries TRBV3-1 and TRBJ2-1; TRBD2 matches at 9 bases. The CDR3 runs 18 residues. Germline loops: CDR1 LGHDT, CDR2 YNNKEL (reference sequence). The V gene end was trimmed by 10 bases and the J gene end by 5 bases; junction bases not matched to a gene: 21. Here the CDR3 reads CAICLGAPGGGGNNEQFF. Written as DNA, the CDR3 is TGTGCCATCTGTTTAGGGGCCCCGGGCGGGGGGGGCAACAATGAGCAGTTCTTC.

This clonotype was counted a few times. The chain uses TRBV24-1 and TRBJ1-1; D gene ambiguous. V was trimmed by 5 bases and J by 6 bases, leaving 15 bases between them. Per the germline V gene, CDR1 is KGHDR and CDR2 is SFDVKD. This CDR3 has 14 amino acids. The CDR3 nucleotides are TGTGCCACCAGTGGGAGTTTTGTAGGGTCTGAAGCTTTCTTT. Its protein is CATSGSFVGSEAFF.

Comments on this clonotype: A much larger clone differs by one base, so this may be a read error. The chain couples TRBV7-3 to TRBJ2-2, with D unclear. Germline CDR1 and CDR2: SGHTA and FQGTGA. CDR3 length: 12 amino acids. The CDR3 nucleotides are TGTGCCAGCAGCTCGAAAACCGGGGAGCTGTTTTTT. It specifies CASSSKTGELFF.

On this clonotype itself: No conserved phenylalanine or tryptophan ends this CDR3, so it is likely a read error. The chain couples TRBV7-7 to TRBJ2-7; D is unclear. This CDR3 region has 13 residues. With 1 base removed from V and 4 bases from J, the gap between germline ends came to 8 bases. Germline V gene lookup returns CDR1 SSHAT and CDR2 FNYEAQ (reference sequence). The CDR3 loop reads CASSLEWGYEQYS. The CDR3, as DNA: TGTGCCAGCAGCTTAGAGTGGGGTTACGAGCAGTACTCC.

This clonotype showed up just a few times. The chain links TRBV29-1 to TRBJ2-2, with D maybe TRBD2 (5 bases). In germline, CDR1 is SQVTM, CDR2 ANQGSEA. Trimming removed 4 bases at V and 5 bases at J, with 11 bases between. This CDR3 has 13 amino acids. The CDR3 protein is CSVVRGETGELFF. As DNA, the CDR3 is TGCAGCGTTGTTCGGGGAGAGACCGGGGAGCTGTTTTTT.

The chain carries TRBV12-5 and TRBJ2-1, with D tentatively TRBD2 (5 bases). V lost 2 bases to trimming and J lost 4 bases, with 9 bases between them. Germline assignment: CDR1 LGHNT and CDR2 FRNRAP. There are 14 residues in the CDR3. The CDR3 spells CASGLLADYNEQFF. CDR3 coding DNA: TGTGCTAGTGGTTTGCTAGCTGATTACAATGAGCAGTTCTTC.

This clonotype occurred many times. The V gene is TRBV20-1, the J gene TRBJ2-5; 16 bases map to TRBD2. Germline lookup yields CDR1 DFQATT and CDR2 SNEGSKA (reference sequence). The trim removed 0 bases at V and 3 bases at J, leaving 4 bases unmatched. The CDR3 has 17 residues. CDR3: CSARDLGTSGREETQYF. The CDR3 DNA is TGCAGTGCTAGAGATCTAGGGACTAGCGGGAGGGAAGAGACCCAGTACTTC.